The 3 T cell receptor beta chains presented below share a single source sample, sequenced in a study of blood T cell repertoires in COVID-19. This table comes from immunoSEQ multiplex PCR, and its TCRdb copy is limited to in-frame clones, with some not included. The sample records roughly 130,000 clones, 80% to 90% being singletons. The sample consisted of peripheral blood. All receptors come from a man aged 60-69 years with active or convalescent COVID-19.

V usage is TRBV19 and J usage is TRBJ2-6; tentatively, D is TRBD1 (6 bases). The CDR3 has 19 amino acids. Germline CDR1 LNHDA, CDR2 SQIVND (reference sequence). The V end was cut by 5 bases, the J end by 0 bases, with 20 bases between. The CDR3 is CASSLRIQTGPSGANVLTF. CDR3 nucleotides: TGTGCCAGTAGTCTTAGAATACAGACAGGCCCCTCTGGGGCCAACGTCCTGACTTTC.

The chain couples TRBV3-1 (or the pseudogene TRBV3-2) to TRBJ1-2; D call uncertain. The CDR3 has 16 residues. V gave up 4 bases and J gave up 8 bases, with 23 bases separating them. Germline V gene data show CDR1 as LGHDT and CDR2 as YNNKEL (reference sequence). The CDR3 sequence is CASSPGTYSEGRGYTF. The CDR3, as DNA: TGTGCCAGCAGCCCAGGCACGTACAGTGAGGGAAGGGGCTACACCTTC.

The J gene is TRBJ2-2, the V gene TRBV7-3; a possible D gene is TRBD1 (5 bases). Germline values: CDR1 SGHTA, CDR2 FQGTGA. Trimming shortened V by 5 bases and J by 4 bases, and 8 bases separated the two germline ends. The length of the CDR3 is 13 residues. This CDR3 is CASSQTATGELFF. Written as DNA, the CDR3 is TGTGCCAGCAGCCAGACAGCCACCGGGGAGCTGTTTTTT. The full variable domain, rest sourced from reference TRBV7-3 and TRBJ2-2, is GAGVSQTPSNKVTEKGKYVELRCDPISGHTALYWYRQSLGQGPEFLIYFQGTGAADDSGLPNDRFFAVRPEGSVSTLKIQRTERGDSAVYLCASSQTATGELFFGEGSRLTVL.